This TCR beta chain was recorded in a study of blood T cell repertoires in COVID-19 (dated by TCRdb to the early 2020s). Some background on the complete study: Samples from collaborators originated in the United States, Italy and Spain and spanned both the acute and convalescent phases of COVID-19. The prospective study material was composed of cDNA or gDNA derived from T cells, B-cell-depleted T cells, or PBMCs. Subjects who had been exposed to COVID-19, were actively infected with it, or had recovered from it provided the deeply sampled blood TCRbeta repertoires that made up the dataset. The repertoires were released in a freely available public database intended as a resource for research on the immune response to SARS-CoV-2. The samples were drawn from the first 160 participants of the ongoing ImmuneRACE study and from more than 1,000 subjects provided by 6 global collaborators. Sample metadata almost always included a de-identified subject ID, COVID-19 status, age in years and sex. Where HLA class I and class II types were available, the types were taken from metadata supplied by the sample provider, not from assay-based typing.

Study-wide findings and limitations: The quantity of clinical and demographic metadata differed by source and by participant and was supplied without curation.

TCRbeta CDR3 regions were amplified from genomic DNA by means of the immunoSEQ Assay, a bias-controlled multiplex PCR. On the study's bioinformatics: The number of nucleated cells in each sample was estimated from the amplification of reference gene primers within the assay. To quantify the absolute abundance of each unique TCRbeta CDR3 rearrangement, sequence reads were collapsed and filtered. Productive Simpson clonality was computed per sample as the square root of Simpson's diversity index over productive rearrangements. TCRdb obtained this table from immuneACCESS and retained in-frame rearrangements with V and J assigned. These tables miss some clones; where compared with another copy, unresolved V genes account for less than half of the shortfall, and the remainder is unexplained. V and J calls and clone size are given by that table; D and trimming were obtained from the DNA. Recorded for this sample are about 53,000 clones; around four fifths of them occurred a single time. About 14% of the sample goes to the ten largest clones.

Collaborating institutions collected whole blood in K2EDTA tubes following their own protocols. For TCRbeta analysis, collaborators shipped samples as frozen whole blood, isolated PBMCs, or DNA extracted from either of those sample types. On this clone: The specificity of this receptor is unknown. No base quality values were provided; no much bigger clone lies one nucleotide off.

This clonotype was sampled from a human donor in a cohort sampled during active COVID-19. The sequenced sample was peripheral blood.

The bases read TGTGCCAGCACCTCACCTCAGGGTCGCGTTGAAGCTTTCTTT. It translates as CASTSPQGRVEAFF. The chain links TRBV6-6 with TRBJ1-1; a weak D assignment points to TRBD1 (5 bases agree). Inclusive of the bounding cysteine and phenylalanine, the CDR3 is 14 residues long. Only CDR3 DNA remains: 42 bases, in frame from the first base. Trimming at the junction amounts to 7 bases on V and 7 bases on J, and the germline ends lie 19 bases apart. The germline V gene (reference sequence) sets CDR1 to MNHNY and CDR2 to SVGAGI.